The entry below describes one T cell receptor (beta chain). Its antigen is unknown. This sample stems from a study of T cell repertoires in cytomegalovirus infection. General study results and limits: In two of eight donors, the top clonotype was HLA-C-restricted CMV-specific.

CDR1 is SNHLY and CDR2 is FYNNEI in the germline V gene. The CDR3 runs 14 residues. V was pared by 7 bases and J by 1 base, with 13 bases between. One entry per CDR3 protein results from TCRdb running MiXCR on the reads. The table shows about 740,000 distinct CDR3 sequences, with under 40% occurring only once. The source of this sequence is a human donor in good health (CMV status not recorded). Some clones in this sample may be carry-over from other donors' samples. The V gene is TRBV2, the J gene TRBJ1-1; a possible D gene is TRBD1 (5 bases). The sample consisted of PBMCs. The CDR3 is CASKVRGGNTEAFF. Written as DNA, the CDR3 is TGTGCCAGCAAGGTTAGGGGTGGGAACACTGAAGCTTTCTTT.